The 25 T cell receptor beta chains reported below all come from one sample, sequenced in a study of T cell repertoires in ileal Crohn's disease. The time point: neoterminal ileum biopsy at postoperative endoscopy, about 6 months after surgery. Clones were read by immunoSEQ multiplex PCR, and TCRdb kept only the in-frame ones, dropping some. The top ten clones hold over 15% of a sample with 13,000 or so clones, approximately 80% of them seen once. Sequences were obtained from ileal tissue. The receptors were gathered from an adult with Crohn's disease.

This clone is medium-sized by share. Distinct nucleotide sequences in the sample also encode this CDR3. The CDR3 DNA follows: TGTGCCAGCAGTTACGGGGCTGGGGATCTTGGAAACACCATATATTTT. Translating it yields CASSYGAGDLGNTIYF. The J gene is TRBJ1-3, the V gene TRBV6-5, with a tentative D call TRBD1 (5 bases). CDR3 size: 16 residues. Germline assignment: CDR1 MNHEY and CDR2 SVGAGI. V gave up 2 bases and J gave up 3 bases, with 14 bases separating them.

The rearrangement joins TRBV6-1 to TRBJ1-4, with D tentatively TRBD1 (5 bases). CDR1 is MNHNS, CDR2 SASEGT, per germline. This CDR3 contains 12 residues. V lost 4 bases to trimming and J lost 16 bases, with 16 bases between them. CDR3: CASSAVGEGRFF. In nucleotides, the CDR3 is TGTGCCAGCAGTGCGGTGGGGGAGGGTAGGTTTTTT.

This chain links TRBV5-1 with TRBJ2-3, with 7 bases fitting TRBD1. Germline CDR1 SGHRS, CDR2 YFSETQ. The V gene end was trimmed by 1 base and the J gene end by 2 bases; junction bases not matched to a gene: 7. The CDR3 extends over 16 amino acids. The CDR3 bases are TGCGCCAGCAGCTTGTATACAGGGGCCTACACAGATACGCAGTATTTT. Translation: CASSLYTGAYTDTQYF.

The V call is TRBV28, the J call TRBJ1-2; a weak D match, TRBD1 (5 bases). This CDR3 contains 16 residues. In germline, CDR1 is MDHEN, CDR2 SYDVKM. The germline V and J ends were trimmed by 5 bases and 6 bases, with 22 bases remaining between them. CDR3 bases: TGTGCCAGCAGTGGACCTGGGGCAGGGTGGTCCAATGGCTACACCTTC. Translated, it gives CASSGPGAGWSNGYTF.

For the CDR3, the DNA is TGTGCCAGCACCCGTCAGGGATTGCACACCATATATTTT. Amino acids: CASTRQGLHTIYF. The chain has TRBV6-6 and TRBJ1-3; perhaps TRBD1 as D (5 bases). Germline CDR1 reads MNHNY; CDR2 reads SVGAGI (reference sequence). CDR3 size: 13 residues. V was shortened by 7 bases and J by 8 bases, with 15 bases between the two germline ends.

The rearrangement joins TRBV7-9 to TRBJ2-1, with D possibly being TRBD1 (6 bases). CDR3 length: 14 residues. Trimming cost V 5 bases and J 6 bases, with 14 bases left between them. Germline lookup yields CDR1 SEHNR and CDR2 FQNEAQ (reference sequence). This CDR3 reads CASSGVGQFNEQFF. The DNA for the CDR3 is TGTGCCAGCAGCGGAGTAGGACAGTTCAATGAGCAGTTCTTC.

This sequence joins TRBV29-1 and TRBJ2-7; TRBD1 is a possible D gene (6 bases). Germline CDR1 is SQVTM and CDR2 is ANQGSEA. The CDR3 loop spans 14 amino acids. V shed 4 bases and J shed 7 bases, with 20 bases lying between them. For the CDR3, the DNA is TGCAGCGTTGTTATCAGGGGCCCGCCTAGTGAGCAGTACTTC. Its translation: CSVVIRGPPSEQYF.

This clone is medium-sized in the sample. V is TRBV5-1 and J is TRBJ1-1; D is unclear. The germline V gene has CDR1 SGHRS and CDR2 YFSETQ. CDR3 size: 14 residues. V gave up 1 base and J gave up 1 base, with 8 bases separating them. CDR3 protein: CASSLNFGNTEAFF. The CDR3, as DNA: TGCGCCAGCAGCTTGAATTTCGGGAACACTGAAGCTTTCTTT.

V and J are TRBV18 and TRBJ2-1; 9 bases map to TRBD2. This CDR3 comprises 19 residues. Germline CDR1 KGHSH, CDR2 LQKENI. The J segment lost 1 base and the V segment lost 0 bases, leaving 10 bases of the junction unmatched. The CDR3 reads CASSPPPREAGGSYNEQFF. The DNA for the CDR3 is TGTGCCAGCTCACCACCGCCCCGGGAAGCGGGAGGTTCCTACAATGAGCAGTTCTTC.

A few counts support this clone. The chain joins TRBV5-1 to TRBJ2-1; D gene unclear. The CDR3 extends over 13 amino acids. V gave up 0 bases and J gave up 4 bases, with 5 bases separating them. CDR1 SGHRS and CDR2 YFSETQ come from the germline V gene. CDR3 sequence reads: CASSLAKYNEQFF. The CDR3 coding sequence is TGCGCCAGCAGCTTGGCTAAGTACAATGAGCAGTTCTTC. The variable domain in full, with the rest retrieved from reference TRBV5-1 and TRBJ2-1, is KAGVTQTPRYLIKTRGQQVTLSCSPISGHRSVSWYQQTPGQGLQFLFEYFSETQRNKGNFPGRFSGRQFSNSRSEMNVSTLELGDSALYLCASSLAKYNEQFFGPGTRLTVL.

The V and J genes are TRBV9 and TRBJ2-5; 7 nucleotides match TRBD1. This CDR3 contains 14 residues. V trimming: 1 base; J trimming: 11 bases; junction bases outside the gene matches: 11. CDR1 and CDR2 from the germline V gene are SGDLS and YYNGEE. The CDR3 DNA reads TGTGCCAGCAGCGTAAGGCAGGGGGAGTCGGAGCAGTACTTC. Its translation: CASSVRQGESEQYF.

The genes are TRBV27 and TRBJ1-2; D is undetermined. This CDR3 is built from 10 residues. Germline V gives CDR1 MNHEY, CDR2 SMNVEV (reference sequence). Trimming removed 7 bases from V and 8 bases from J, with 8 bases in between. CDR3 sequence: CASIRSGYTF. The CDR3 nucleotides read TGTGCCAGCATCCGGTCGGGCTACACCTTC.

The chain joins TRBV28 to TRBJ1-2; D is undetermined. Trimming cost V 6 bases and J 2 bases, with 7 bases left between them. Germline CDR1 reads MDHEN; CDR2 reads SYDVKM. The CDR3 covers 12 residues. CDR3 region: CASRKRNYGYTF. The CDR3 region has the DNA TGTGCCAGCAGAAAGAGGAACTATGGCTACACCTTC.

The V and J genes are TRBV6-6 and TRBJ2-7; a possible D gene is TRBD2 (6 bases). Germline-derived CDR1 and CDR2 are MNHNY and SVGAGI (reference sequence). This CDR3 comprises 16 residues. The V end lost 0 bases, the J end lost 5 bases, and 17 bases lay between the germline ends. CDR3 coding DNA: TGTGCCAGCAGTTACTCGCGGGGCCCAGGTGCGCACGAGCAGTACTTC. Protein sequence: CASSYSRGPGAHEQYF.

The chain joins TRBV7-6 to TRBJ2-7; TRBD1 matches 9 bases. The CDR3 has 14 amino acids. The V segment lost 6 bases and the J segment 5 bases; nucleotides outside the gene matches: 8. Germline CDR1 reads SGHVS; CDR2 reads FNYEAQ. Here the CDR3 reads CASSLTGGVHEQYF. The CDR3 bases are TGTGCCAGCAGTCTGACAGGGGGAGTGCACGAGCAGTACTTC.

V and J are TRBV19 and TRBJ1-1, with a weak D call TRBD1 (6 bases). The length of the CDR3 is 16 residues. Germline values: CDR1 LNHDA, CDR2 SQIVND (reference sequence). V shed 6 bases and J shed 0 bases, with 17 bases lying between them. This chain's CDR3 is CASSLLPGQLNTEAFF. CDR3 DNA: TGTGCCAGTAGCCTACTACCTGGACAGTTGAACACTGAAGCTTTCTTT.

The chain carries TRBV10-3 and TRBJ2-3; the match to TRBD2 covers 7 bases. V lost 11 bases to trimming and J lost 5 bases; unmatched junction nucleotides: 10. The germline V gene encodes CDR1 ENHRY and CDR2 SYGVKD. The CDR3 covers 13 residues. The CDR3 nucleotides read TGTGCCCTACGGCCGGGGGGAGGAGATACGCAGTATTTT. Its protein product is CALRPGGGDTQYF.

The rearrangement uses TRBV27 and TRBJ1-5; D possibly corresponds to TRBD1 (5 bases). With 5 bases removed from V and 0 bases from J, the gap between germline ends came to 8 bases. The length of the CDR3 is 14 residues. The germline gives CDR1 MNHEY, CDR2 SMNVEV (reference sequence). The CDR3 loop is CASSRGNSNQPQHF. The CDR3, as DNA: TGTGCCAGCAGTCGGGGGAATAGCAATCAGCCCCAGCATTTT.

V is TRBV5-6 and J is TRBJ1-5, with 9 bases aligning to TRBD1. This CDR3 comprises 16 residues. The germline gives CDR1 SGHDT, CDR2 YYEEEE. V was pared by 1 base and J by 0 bases, with 2 bases of the junction left unmatched. The CDR3 loop is CASSLRTGVSNQPQHF. In DNA form, the CDR3 reads TGTGCCAGCAGCTTGAGGACAGGGGTTAGCAATCAGCCCCAGCATTTT. Full variable domain (outside the CDR3, taken from reference TRBV5-6 and TRBJ1-5): DAGVTQSPTHLIKTRGQQVTLRCSPKSGHDTVSWYQQALGQGPQFIFQYYEEEERQRGNFPDRFSGHQFPNYSSELNVNALLLGDSALYLCASSLRTGVSNQPQHFGDGTRLSIL.

The gene calls are TRBV21-1 and TRBJ1-6; whether TRBD1, the table's D call, matches the DNA was not checked. TRBV21-1 is a pseudogene locus. The CDR3 consists of 14 residues. CDR3 sequence (DNA): TGTGCCAGCAGCTCCCGGGACAGGGTGGCTCCCCTCCACTTT. Translating it yields CASSSRDRVAPLHF.

The DNA for the CDR3 is TGTGCCTGGACGGAGTCGAAGACACCCCTCCACTTT. Encoded protein: CAWTESKTPLHF. The chain joins TRBV30 to TRBJ1-6; D is unresolved. The V end lost 4 bases, the J end lost 11 bases, and 12 bases lay between the germline ends. CDR1 GTSNPN and CDR2 SVGIG come from the germline V gene (reference sequence). The CDR3 runs to 12 residues.

The gene calls are TRBV6-6 and TRBJ1-5; D gene unclear. From germline, CDR1 is MNHNY and CDR2 SVGAGI (reference sequence). V gave up 4 bases and J gave up 9 bases, with 13 bases separating them. This CDR3 contains 13 residues. CDR3 amino acids: CASSSSQVGPQHF. In nucleotides, the CDR3 is TGTGCCAGCAGTTCTTCTCAGGTCGGGCCCCAGCATTTT.

V and J are TRBV10-3 and TRBJ1-1; no clear D. The CDR3 extends over 15 amino acids. Germline values: CDR1 ENHRY, CDR2 SYGVKD. V lost 10 bases and J 1 base, leaving 19 bases between the germline ends. The CDR3 sequence is CATGTRSLGNTEAFF. The CDR3 coding sequence is TGTGCCACCGGAACTAGATCCTTGGGGAACACTGAAGCTTTCTTT.

V is TRBV25-1 and J is TRBJ2-1; 8 nucleotides align to TRBD1. The V gene end was trimmed by 6 bases and the J gene end by 9 bases; junction bases not matched to a gene: 13. This CDR3 has 15 amino acids. In germline, CDR1 is MGHDK, CDR2 SYGVNS. CDR3 DNA sequence: TGTGCCAGCAGCCTACGACAGGGGCAGGGTGGTGAGCAGTTCTTC. Its translation is CASSLRQGQGGEQFF.

V and J are TRBV2 and TRBJ2-1, with 9 bases lining up with TRBD2. Germline-derived CDR1 and CDR2 are SNHLY and FYNNEI. J gave up 6 bases and V 7 bases, and 10 bases lay outside the gene matches. The CDR3 covers 15 residues. CDR3 nucleotides: TGTGCCAGCATACTAGGGCGGGGGGGCCGCAATGAGCAGTTCTTC. Translation gives CASILGRGGRNEQFF.